This paragraph reports one TCR beta chain. This clonotype has just a few counts. The antigen it binds to is not known. One end of the junction is discordant with germline, which a read error may explain. The donors were around 39 Caucasian individuals from Russia, aged roughly 6 to 100 years, who were systemically healthy. Each donor gave 8 to 10 milliliters of peripheral blood, collected into EDTA-treated Vacutainer tubes. Ficoll-Paque density-gradient centrifugation was used to isolate PBMCs, with at least 7 million per sample. Trizol reagent was used to extract total RNA from PBMCs, with at least 5 micrograms per sample. The percentages of naive CD45RAhigh/CD27high T cells were determined by flow cytometry on a PBMC aliquot from every donor. This sample was included in a study of blood T cells in healthy people across ages (dated by TCRdb to 2014 to 2015). Describing the broader study: Template switching captured roughly one uniquely barcoded TCR beta cDNA molecule per two T cells in model experiments. Using deep sequencing normalized with unique cDNA molecular identifiers, the study measured how TCR beta repertoire diversity changes with age. The donors were divided into four age groups: young (average around 17 years), middle-aged (about 40), aged (approximately 64) and long-lived (roughly 88). To avoid experimental bias, donors of different ages were randomly spread across the sequencing lanes. The study analyzed two additional independent replicas of 1 million unique cDNA reads from the same blood draw for two donors, one aged 18 to 29 and one aged 80 or older.

Libraries were prepared through 5' RACE. Sequencing used an Illumina HiSeq 2500. A second PCR of about 6 to 11 cycles was performed with a sample-barcoded 5' primer and a J-beta primer mix. A unique molecular identifier was introduced onto each TCR beta cDNA molecule by a template-switch 5' adaptor carrying 12 random nucleotides. Each sample yielded at least 2.5 million CDR3-containing paired-end reads. All of the RNA was converted into first-strand cDNA using the Mint cDNA synthesis kit, with a TRBC-specific oligonucleotide serving as the primer. Following uracil-DNA glycosylase treatment, a first 18-cycle PCR with universal primers M1SS and BC2_uni_R was performed on all cDNA. From the authors' description of their analysis: Each sample was normalized by randomly selecting 1 million high-quality reads, each carrying a distinct molecular identifier. Instead of being binned into consensus sequences, reads that shared molecular identifiers were thrown out. MiTCR, run with a Q25 quality threshold and the strictest error-elimination algorithm, handled CDR3 identification, clonotype clustering and error correction. A nonparametric unseen species model with Euler transformation was used to estimate a lower bound on total TCR beta diversity. TCRdb handled the public reads itself, with Q25 trimming in fastp and clone calling in MiXCR, and kept productive beta chains. Rows with a matching CDR3 protein are joined into one entry that keeps the most common DNA and genes. These V and J calls rely on TCRdb rather than the paper's analysis. Recorded for this sample are around 710,000 distinct CDR3 sequences; roughly 45% of them occurred a single time. The leading ten clones occupy about 20% of the sample.

Its CDR3 holds 14 amino acids, cysteine through phenylalanine. The entry retains the CDR3 DNA only, 42 bases that are in frame from base 1. CDR1 and CDR2, per the germline V gene (reference sequence), are LGHDT and YNNKEL. Broad study findings and their caveats: Since profiling was done on bulk unsorted PBMCs, naive and antigen-experienced compartments could not be conclusively compared. Observed TCR beta diversity correlated strongly with the percentage of naive T cells measured by flow cytometry. Estimates of total diversity from one million sequenced T cells were regarded as lower bounds and underestimates. Because the CMV infection status of the donors was unknown, age-related changes in expanded clonotypes may potentially have been confounded. Observed TCR beta diversity per million T cells fell roughly linearly with age, and a significant reduction was already apparent by age about 38. The long-lived group showed more naive CD4+ T cells, fewer expanded clones and increased TCR diversity than the aged group, suggesting age selection.

The V gene is TRBV3-1 and the J gene is TRBJ2-7, and 8 junctional nucleotides match TRBD1. The sequencing input was blood. The TCR was taken from a woman aged 55-69 years in good health. The CDR3 region reads CASGQGAEGYEQYF. Read as DNA, the sequence is TGTGCCAGCGGCCAGGGGGCGGAAGGGTACGAGCAGTACTTC.